A single sample gave rise to the 16 T cell receptor beta chains below, sequenced in a study of T-cell memory formation after mild COVID-19. One entry per CDR3 protein, called by TCRdb with MiXCR from the 5' RACE reads. The data show 530,000 or so distinct CDR3 sequences, 15% to 20% seen once. Sequenced: PBMCs or a T cell subset sorted from them (not recorded which). The receptors originated from an adult woman who had mild COVID-19 (a few samples of this study predate the infection). Cell type and time point are not known.

This rearrangement joins TRBV5-5 to TRBJ1-2; no firm D call. CDR3 length: 12 residues. Germline values: CDR1 SGHKS, CDR2 YYEKEE (reference sequence). V was trimmed by 7 bases and J by 5 bases, leaving 12 bases between them. In nucleotides, the CDR3 is TGTGCCAGCGGTAACCGAGGGTATGGCTACACCTTC. Its translation is CASGNRGYGYTF.

This clonotype has more than one count but fewer than ten. This chain connects TRBV29-1 to TRBJ1-1; D call uncertain. Trimming stripped 4 bases from V and 3 bases from J, with 15 bases between. Germline CDR1 reads SQVTM; CDR2 reads ANQGSEA. The CDR3 extends over 14 amino acids. The CDR3 loop is CSVVYGGSYTEAFF. The CDR3 bases are TGCAGCGTTGTATATGGAGGGTCTTACACTGAAGCTTTCTTT.

A few counts support this clonotype. The chain combines TRBV9 with TRBJ2-3; TRBD2 is a possible D gene (6 bases). The CDR3 consists of 15 residues. With 0 bases removed from V and 4 bases from J, the gap between germline ends came to 12 bases. Per germline, CDR1 SGDLS and CDR2 YYNGEE. The CDR3 region has the DNA TGTGCCAGCAGCGTAGGGAATAGCGGTGCAGATACGCAGTATTTT. This encodes CASSVGNSGADTQYF. Looking up the rest from reference TRBV9 and TRBJ2-3 gives the full variable domain: DSGVTQTPKHLITATGQRVTLRCSPRSGDLSVYWYQQSLDQGLQFLIQYYNGEERAKGNILERFSAQQFPDLHSELNLSSLELGDSALYFCASSVGNSGADTQYFGPGTRLTVL.

The sample holds a few counts of this clonotype. This chain uses TRBV5-4 with TRBJ2-5, with D perhaps TRBD1 (5 bases). From germline, CDR1 is SGHNT and CDR2 YYREEE (reference sequence). The length of the CDR3 is 15 residues. The ends were cut back, 5 bases at V and 2 bases at J, with 16 bases in the middle. The CDR3 here is CASRDSRTTQETQYF. DNA of the CDR3: TGTGCCAGCAGAGACTCCAGGACAACGCAAGAGACCCAGTACTTC.

The chain joins TRBV20-1 to TRBJ1-2; 7 bases are shared with TRBD1. The CDR3 loop spans 12 amino acids. V lost 4 bases and J lost 8; bases outside the gene matches: 7. Germline values: CDR1 DFQATT, CDR2 SNEGSKA (reference sequence). The CDR3, as DNA: TGCAGTGCTACCCCAGGGGGACACGGCTACACCTTC. Its translation is CSATPGGHGYTF.

This chain uses TRBV11-2 with TRBJ2-7, with 15 bases identical to TRBD2. From germline, CDR1 is SGHAT and CDR2 FQNNGV. The CDR3 loop spans 18 amino acids. After removal of 1 base from V and 3 bases from J, the junction contained 7 bases not matched to a gene. CDR3 residues: CASSLGSGLAGGRYEQYF. The DNA for the CDR3 is TGTGCCAGCAGCTTAGGTTCGGGACTAGCGGGAGGCCGCTACGAGCAGTACTTC.

This clonotype was observed a handful of times. This chain joins TRBV29-1 and TRBJ2-7, with 8 bases that match TRBD1. Germline loops: CDR1 SQVTM, CDR2 ANQGSEA. V was pared by 7 bases and J by 0 bases, with 8 bases of the junction left unmatched. CDR3 length: 14 residues. In nucleotides, the CDR3 is TGCAGCGCCTGGACAGGGCTGAGCTCCTACGAGCAGTACTTC. It specifies CSAWTGLSSYEQYF.

There are a few counts of this clonotype. V gene TRBV7-2 combines with J gene TRBJ2-3; D might be TRBD2 (6 bases). The CDR3 sequence is 13 residues long. Germline V gene data show CDR1 as SGHTA and CDR2 as FQGNSA. The V gene lost 7 bases and the J gene lost 4 bases, with 12 bases spanning the gap. In nucleotides, the CDR3 is TGTGCCAGCACCCGGACTAAGGCAGATACGCAGTATTTT. Translated: CASTRTKADTQYF.

V is TRBV12-3 or TRBV12-4 and J is TRBJ2-3; weak D call: TRBD2 (6 bases). V lost 4 bases and J 2 bases, leaving 13 bases between the germline ends. The CDR3 extends over 15 amino acids. The CDR3 nucleotides read TGTGCCAGCAGTTCACGAGCGGGTTACACAGATACGCAGTATTTT. Residues: CASSSRAGYTDTQYF.

This clonotype was found a few times. V gene TRBV6-5 combines with J gene TRBJ1-2; unclear D gene. This CDR3 has 14 residues. Germline-derived CDR1 and CDR2 are MNHEY and SVGAGI. Trimming left V 6 bases short and J 4 bases short, with 15 bases between. In nucleotides, the CDR3 is TGTGCCAGCAGCCCGCCCGGGTTAAGCTATGGCTACACCTTC. Protein sequence: CASSPPGLSYGYTF.

V usage is TRBV27 and J usage is TRBJ1-1; no reliable D call. The CDR3 is made up of 13 amino acids. Per the germline V gene, CDR1 is MNHEY and CDR2 is SMNVEV (reference sequence). The V and J ends lost 3 bases and 2 bases respectively, with 7 bases between them. The CDR3 coding sequence is TGTGCCAGCAGTTTGGCAATAAACACTGAAGCTTTCTTT. Protein: CASSLAINTEAFF.

The chain has TRBV7-9 and TRBJ2-3; a weak D match, TRBD1 (6 bases). The CDR3 extends over 18 amino acids. The germline gives CDR1 SEHNR, CDR2 FQNEAQ (reference sequence). V was pared by 7 bases and J by 2 bases, with 25 bases between. The CDR3 DNA sequence: TGTGCCAGCACCCTTCCCGGGGTCCCCAGGGGATTCACAGATACGCAGTATTTT. This encodes CASTLPGVPRGFTDTQYF. The whole variable domain, filled in from reference TRBV7-9 and TRBJ2-3, reads DTGVSQNPRHKITKRGQNVTFRCDPISEHNRLYWYRQTLGQGPEFLTYFQNEAQLEKSRLLSDRFSAERPKGSFSTLEIQRTEQGDSAMYLCASTLPGVPRGFTDTQYFGPGTRLTVL.

A few counts support this clonotype. V gene TRBV7-2 combines with J gene TRBJ2-2; D gene uncertain. V lost 1 base, J lost 6 bases, and 9 bases lay in between. The CDR3 runs 14 residues. The germline V gene has CDR1 SGHTA and CDR2 FQGNSA. The CDR3 loop reads CASSLGPIAGELFF. The CDR3 DNA sequence: TGTGCCAGCAGCTTAGGTCCCATAGCCGGGGAGCTGTTTTTT. The full variable domain, its missing parts supplied by reference TRBV7-2 and TRBJ2-2, is GAGVSQSPSNKVTEKGKDVELRCDPISGHTALYWYRQSLGQGLEFLIYFQGNSAPDKSGLPSDRFSAERTGGSVSTLTIQRTQQEDSAVYLCASSLGPIAGELFFGEGSRLTVL.

This clonotype was found a few times. This sequence joins TRBV3-1 and TRBJ2-5; 7 bases map to TRBD2. Per the germline V gene, CDR1 is LGHDT and CDR2 is YNNKEL (reference sequence). CDR3 length: 16 amino acids. V lost 3 bases and J lost 5; bases outside the gene matches: 12. The CDR3 DNA reads TGTGCCAGCAGCCATCCCGCACGGACTAGTTGGGAGACCCAGTACTTC. Translated, it gives CASSHPARTSWETQYF.

This clonotype was seen more than once but under ten times. This sequence joins TRBV28 and TRBJ2-7; unclear D gene. V shed 7 bases and J shed 0 bases, with 7 bases lying between them. CDR1 is MDHEN, CDR2 SYDVKM, per germline. This CDR3 comprises 12 residues. In nucleotides, the CDR3 is TGTGCCAGCACTAGGAGCTCCTACGAGCAGTACTTC. It is translated as CASTRSSYEQYF.

The chain employs TRBV7-2 and TRBJ2-5, with 7 bases aligning to TRBD2. CDR1 SGHTA and CDR2 FQGNSA come from the germline V gene. The J segment lost 1 base and the V segment lost 10 bases, leaving 15 bases of the junction unmatched. This CDR3 comprises 16 residues. The CDR3 DNA reads TGTGCCACCCAAGCGGGGAGCGGGGTATTCCAAGAGACCCAGTACTTC. It translates to CATQAGSGVFQETQYF.